This T cell receptor beta chain originates from a study of shared clonotypes between healthy human individuals. Naive CD8 populations comprised CD45RO-negative cells positively selected for CCR7, excluding terminally differentiated effector memory CD45RA+ cells. The CDR3 is 16 amino acids. Here immunoSEQ multiplex PCR was the method, and the copy in TCRdb shows in-frame clones only, minus some. The sample shows 2 million to 2.5 million clones, approximately 94% of them seen only once. The source of this sequence is a man younger than 35 in good health. Some clones in this sample may be carry-over from other donors' samples. The sequenced sample consisted of naive CD8+ T cells from PBMCs. The rearrangement uses TRBV21-1 and TRBJ2-7. TRBV21-1 is a pseudogene locus. The CDR3 region has the DNA TGTGCCAGCTGCTATCGTCCGGACCGTCTGTCCTACGAGCAGTACTTC. Translated: CASCYRPDRLSYEQYF.